This TCR beta chain is from a study of cytomegalovirus exposure and HLA in healthy donors. In the case of this clone: Its target is not known.

The ends lost 0 bases at V and 4 bases at J; junction bases unmatched: 4. The germline V gene has CDR1 MNHEY and CDR2 SVGAGI. CDR3 length equals 16 residues. Healthy bone marrow donors made up the donors. Primers included in the PCR were 60 Vbeta and 13 Jbeta primers. The assay was immunoSEQ multiplex PCR, and TCRdb's table has in-frame clones only and misses some. The sample includes about 220,000 clones, roughly 80% of them seen just once. Overall study results and limits: It is likely that the observed cluster of highly shared sequence variants was a sequencing artifact. Clonal expansion, a later analysis showed, was greater in HLA-associated TCR beta chains than in equally common others. Published work reported that the classifier diagnosed cytomegalovirus status with high specificity and sensitivity.

The rearrangement links TRBV6-5 to TRBJ2-2, with 8 bases that match TRBD2. The sequencing input was PBMCs. The receptor was isolated from a man in his forties in good health and CMV-seropositive. CDR3 amino acids: CASSYSREGSTGELFF. The CDR3 bases are TGTGCCAGCAGTTACTCTCGGGAGGGATCCACCGGGGAGCTGTTTTTT.